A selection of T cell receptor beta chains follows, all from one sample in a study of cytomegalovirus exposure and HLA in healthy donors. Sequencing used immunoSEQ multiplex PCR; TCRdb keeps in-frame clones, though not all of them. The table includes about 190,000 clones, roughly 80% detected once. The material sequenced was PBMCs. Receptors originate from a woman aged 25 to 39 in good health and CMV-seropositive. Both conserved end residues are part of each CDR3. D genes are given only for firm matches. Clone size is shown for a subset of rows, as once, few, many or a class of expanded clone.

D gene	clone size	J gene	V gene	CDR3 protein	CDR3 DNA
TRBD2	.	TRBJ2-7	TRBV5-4	CASSGDPGGLRAGPNYEQYF	TGTGCCAGCAGCGGTGACCCGGGAGGGCTACGAGCGGGACCAAACTACGAGCAGTACTTC
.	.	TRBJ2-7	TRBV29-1	CSVEAGEGLSYEQYF	TGCAGCGTTGAAGCCGGGGAAGGACTCTCCTACGAGCAGTACTTC
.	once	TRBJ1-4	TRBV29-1	CSVGTASGEKLFF	TGCAGCGTTGGGACAGCTTCAGGTGAAAAACTGTTTTTT
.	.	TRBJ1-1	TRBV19	CASSLDRDTEAFF	TGTGCCAGTAGTCTCGACCGGGACACTGAAGCTTTCTTT
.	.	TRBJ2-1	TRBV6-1	CASSEGSYYNEQFF	TGTGCCAGCAGTGAAGGATCCTATTACAATGAGCAGTTCTTC
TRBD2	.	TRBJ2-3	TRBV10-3	CAISESKGLAGGNDDTQYF	TGTGCCATCAGTGAGTCGAAGGGACTAGCGGGAGGGAACGACGATACGCAGTATTTT
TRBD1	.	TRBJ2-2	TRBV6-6	CASSYSGQGDTGELFF	TGTGCCAGCAGTTACTCAGGACAGGGGGACACCGGGGAGCTGTTTTTT
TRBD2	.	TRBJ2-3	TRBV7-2	CASSLARGLAGEDTQYF	TGTGCCAGCAGCTTAGCGAGGGGACTAGCGGGAGAAGATACGCAGTATTTT
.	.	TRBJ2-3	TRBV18	CASQTRGTDTQYF	TGTGCCAGCCAGACTAGAGGTACAGATACGCAGTATTTT
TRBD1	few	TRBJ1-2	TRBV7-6	CASSPQGAVYYGYTF	TGTGCCAGCAGTCCTCAGGGGGCTGTCTACTATGGCTACACCTTC